A single sample is the source of the 6 T cell receptor beta chains below, sequenced in a study of blood T cell repertoires in COVID-19. Sequencing was performed with immunoSEQ multiplex PCR; in TCRdb, only in-frame clones are kept and a portion is missing. This sample has fewer than 250,000 clones, with around 85% found just once. The sequencing sample was made of peripheral blood. The receptor source for this set is a woman aged 55-69 years with active or convalescent COVID-19.

The rearrangement links TRBV5-1 to TRBJ2-6, with 8 bases fitting TRBD1. CDR1 and CDR2 (germline): SGHRS, YFSETQ. V was pared by 3 bases and J by 2 bases, with 16 bases of the junction left unmatched. CDR3 length: 20 residues. CDR3 sequence (DNA): TGCGCCAGCAGCTCAGACAGGGGTAGGTTTAATCGGGCTGGGGCCAACGTCCTGACTTTC. This translates into CASSSDRGRFNRAGANVLTF.

This sequence joins TRBV9 and TRBJ1-1; the match to TRBD1 covers 9 bases. V lost 4 bases, J lost 5 bases, and 6 bases stayed unmatched. The CDR3 loop spans 14 amino acids. Germline CDR1 and CDR2: SGDLS and YYNGEE. The CDR3 DNA reads TGTGCCAGCAGCACCAGACAGGGGGATACTGAAGCTTTCTTT. Translating gives CASSTRQGDTEAFF.

The chain carries TRBV19 and TRBJ1-5; 9 bases align to TRBD1. Losses at the gene ends were 6 bases for V and 5 bases for J; bases not matched to a gene: 8. This CDR3 has 15 amino acids. CDR1 and CDR2 (germline): LNHDA, SQIVND (reference sequence). As DNA, the CDR3 is TGTGCCAGTAGCCCCCGGGACAGGGAGGATCAGCCCCAGCATTTT. Its protein is CASSPRDREDQPQHF.

The chain has TRBV6-1 and TRBJ2-3, with 7 bases matching TRBD1. Per germline, CDR1 MNHNS and CDR2 SASEGT. J lost 10 bases, V lost 0 bases, and 7 bases had no gene match. The CDR3 is 14 amino acids. CDR3 sequence: CASSEAQRQGPQYF. In DNA, the CDR3 is TGTGCCAGCAGTGAAGCACAAAGACAGGGCCCGCAGTATTTT.

V gene TRBV30 combines with J gene TRBJ2-7, with a weak D call TRBD1 (5 bases). The V end lost 0 bases, the J end lost 2 bases, and 17 bases lay between the germline ends. This CDR3 spans 16 amino acids. Germline CDR1 is GTSNPN and CDR2 is SVGIG (reference sequence). CDR3 amino acids: CAWSVGKGIPTYEQYF. CDR3 nucleotide sequence: TGTGCCTGGAGTGTCGGCAAGGGGATCCCAACCTACGAGCAGTACTTC.

The rearrangement uses TRBV5-1 and TRBJ2-3; tentatively, D is TRBD1 (7 bases). Per the germline V gene, CDR1 is SGHRS and CDR2 is YFSETQ. Deletions cut 4 bases from V and 4 bases from J, with 19 bases between. The CDR3 contains 16 residues. CDR3 bases: TGCGCCAGCAGCCTACTTGGAGGGGGCGGTGCAGATACGCAGTATTTT. Residues: CASSLLGGGGADTQYF. Looking up the rest from reference TRBV5-1 and TRBJ2-3 gives the full variable domain: KAGVTQTPRYLIKTRGQQVTLSCSPISGHRSVSWYQQTPGQGLQFLFEYFSETQRNKGNFPGRFSGRQFSNSRSEMNVSTLELGDSALYLCASSLLGGGGADTQYFGPGTRLTVL.